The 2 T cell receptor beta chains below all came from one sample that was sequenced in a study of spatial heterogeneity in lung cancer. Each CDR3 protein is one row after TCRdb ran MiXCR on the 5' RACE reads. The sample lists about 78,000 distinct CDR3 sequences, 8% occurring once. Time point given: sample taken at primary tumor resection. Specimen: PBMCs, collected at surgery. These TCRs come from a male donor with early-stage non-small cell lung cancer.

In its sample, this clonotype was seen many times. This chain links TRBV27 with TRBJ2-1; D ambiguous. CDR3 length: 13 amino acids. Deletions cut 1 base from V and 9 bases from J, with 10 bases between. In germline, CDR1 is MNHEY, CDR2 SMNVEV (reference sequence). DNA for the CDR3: TGTGCCAGCAGTTTATTTCGGGTAGCTGAGCAGTTCTTC. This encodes CASSLFRVAEQFF.

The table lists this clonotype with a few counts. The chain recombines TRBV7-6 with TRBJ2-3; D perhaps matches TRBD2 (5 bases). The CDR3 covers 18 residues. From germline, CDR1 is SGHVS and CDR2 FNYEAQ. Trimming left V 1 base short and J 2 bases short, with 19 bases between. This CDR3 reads CASSLGGEYPGSTDTQYF. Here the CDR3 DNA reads TGTGCCAGCAGCTTAGGGGGAGAGTACCCGGGATCCACAGATACGCAGTATTTT.